A selection of T cell receptor beta chains follows, all from one sample in a study of cytomegalovirus exposure and HLA in healthy donors. The repertoire was sequenced with immunoSEQ multiplex PCR; TCRdb's copy has only in-frame clones and lacks some. This repertoire shows approximately 130,000 clones, around 87% found once; its top ten account for 4% to 6.5%. The sequenced sample consisted of PBMCs. These receptors were taken from a woman in her 30s in good health and CMV-seronegative. The CDR3 runs from the conserved cysteine through the conserved F or W. Each record gives: V gene, D gene, clone size, J gene, CDR3 protein, CDR3 DNA. The D gene is left open where the match is weak. Clone size is stated in some rows and not others, as once, few, many or a class when expanded.

v_gene: TRBV7-3; d_gene: TRBD1; abundance: .; j_gene: TRBJ2-3; CDR3aa: CANSLYRGDTQYF; CDR3nt: TGTGCCAACAGCCTATACAGGGGGGATACGCAGTATTTT
v_gene: TRBV7-3; d_gene: TRBD2; abundance: few; j_gene: TRBJ2-1; CDR3aa: CASSRNPQGLADNEQFF; CDR3nt: TGTGCCAGCAGCCGAAACCCCCAAGGGCTAGCGGACAATGAGCAGTTCTTC
v_gene: TRBV6-6; d_gene: TRBD1; abundance: .; j_gene: TRBJ2-7; CDR3aa: CASSRQGGEQYF; CDR3nt: TGTGCCAGCAGTCGACAGGGGGGAGAGCAGTACTTC
v_gene: TRBV28; d_gene: .; abundance: once; j_gene: TRBJ2-5; CDR3aa: CASSLGLDTTSLETQYF; CDR3nt: TGTGCCAGCAGTTTAGGGTTGGACACTACAAGTCTAGAGACCCAGTACTTC
v_gene: TRBV19; d_gene: .; abundance: .; j_gene: TRBJ1-5; CDR3aa: CASSPTGYQPQHF; CDR3nt: TGTGCCAGTAGTCCGACTGGTTATCAGCCCCAGCATTTT
v_gene: TRBV4-3; d_gene: .; abundance: .; j_gene: TRBJ2-1; CDR3aa: CASSQDPPGAYLSYNEQFF; CDR3nt: TGCGCCAGCAGCCAAGACCCGCCAGGGGCCTACTTATCCTACAATGAGCAGTTCTTC
v_gene: TRBV4-2; d_gene: .; abundance: .; j_gene: TRBJ2-7; CDR3aa: CASSRGDLHEQYF; CDR3nt: TGTGCCAGCAGCCGGGGGGACCTCCACGAGCAGTACTTC
v_gene: TRBV7-2; d_gene: TRBD2; abundance: .; j_gene: TRBJ2-3; CDR3aa: CASSFGTSGGARYF; CDR3nt: TGTGCCAGCAGCTTCGGGACTAGCGGGGGGGCGAGGTATTTT
v_gene: TRBV30; d_gene: TRBD1; abundance: .; j_gene: TRBJ2-7; CDR3aa: CAWTPGAGGYYEQYF; CDR3nt: TGTGCCTGGACCCCCGGGGCAGGGGGCTACTACGAGCAGTACTTC
v_gene: TRBV7-8; d_gene: .; abundance: .; j_gene: TRBJ2-7; CDR3aa: CASSQSQGIGYEQYF; CDR3nt: TGTGCCAGCAGCCAAAGCCAGGGTATAGGGTACGAGCAGTACTTC
v_gene: TRBV15; d_gene: TRBD1; abundance: .; j_gene: TRBJ1-6; CDR3aa: CATSRDPSGGSPLHF; CDR3nt: TGTGCCACCAGCAGAGATCCCTCAGGGGGTTCACCCCTCCACTTT
v_gene: TRBV7-8; d_gene: TRBD1; abundance: .; j_gene: TRBJ1-3; CDR3aa: CASSSQGAGNTIYF; CDR3nt: TGTGCCAGCAGTTCGCAGGGGGCTGGAAACACCATATATTTT
v_gene: TRBV27; d_gene: TRBD2; abundance: .; j_gene: TRBJ2-1; CDR3aa: CASSPLTSTGPHEQFF; CDR3nt: TGTGCCAGCAGTCCATTGACTAGCACAGGCCCCCATGAGCAGTTCTTC
v_gene: TRBV30; d_gene: .; abundance: .; j_gene: TRBJ1-2; CDR3aa: CAWSVSYGYTF; CDR3nt: TGTGCCTGGAGTGTGAGCTATGGCTACACCTTC
v_gene: TRBV6-1; d_gene: .; abundance: .; j_gene: TRBJ1-5; CDR3aa: CASSEGLYSNQPQHF; CDR3nt: TGTGCCAGCAGTGAAGGACTTTATAGCAATCAGCCCCAGCATTTT
v_gene: TRBV5-1; d_gene: TRBD1; abundance: few; j_gene: TRBJ1-5; CDR3aa: CASSLAPGGSNQPQHF; CDR3nt: TGCGCCAGCAGCTTGGCCCCAGGGGGGAGCAATCAGCCCCAGCATTTT
v_gene: TRBV28; d_gene: TRBD1; abundance: .; j_gene: TRBJ2-7; CDR3aa: CASSSPATGGLNEQYF; CDR3nt: TGTGCCAGCAGTTCGCCTGCGACAGGGGGCTTAAACGAGCAGTACTTC